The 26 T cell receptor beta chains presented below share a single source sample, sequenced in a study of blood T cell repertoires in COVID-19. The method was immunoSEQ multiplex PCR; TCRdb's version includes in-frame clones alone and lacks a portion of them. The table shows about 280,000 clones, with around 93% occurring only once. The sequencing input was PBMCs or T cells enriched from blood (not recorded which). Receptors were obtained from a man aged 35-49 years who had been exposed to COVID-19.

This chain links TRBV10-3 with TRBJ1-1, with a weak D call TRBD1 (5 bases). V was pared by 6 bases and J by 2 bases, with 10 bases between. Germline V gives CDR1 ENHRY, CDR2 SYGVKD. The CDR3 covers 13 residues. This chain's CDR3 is CAISGTGNTEAFF. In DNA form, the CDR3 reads TGTGCCATCAGCGGTACAGGTAACACTGAAGCTTTCTTT.

The CDR3 spells CASSLAVADSYEQYF. CDR3 in DNA: TGTGCCAGCAGCTTAGCCGTCGCGGACTCCTACGAGCAGTACTTC. The genes are TRBV11-2 and TRBJ2-7; D unclear. V lost 1 base and J 0 bases, leaving 10 bases between the germline ends. The CDR3 loop spans 15 amino acids. The germline CDR1 and CDR2 sequences are SGHAT and FQNNGV.

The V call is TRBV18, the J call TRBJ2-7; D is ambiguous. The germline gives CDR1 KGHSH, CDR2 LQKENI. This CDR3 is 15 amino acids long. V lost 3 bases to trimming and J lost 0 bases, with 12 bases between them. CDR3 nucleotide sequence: TGTGCCAGCTCACCTTCCCACGCGGCCTCCTACGAGCAGTACTTC. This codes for CASSPSHAASYEQYF. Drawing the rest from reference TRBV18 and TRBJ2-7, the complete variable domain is NAGVMQNPRHLVRRRGQEARLRCSPMKGHSHVYWYRQLPEEGLKFMVYLQKENIIDESGMPKERFSAEFPKEGPSILRIQQVVRGDSAAYFCASSPSHAASYEQYFGPGTRLTVT.

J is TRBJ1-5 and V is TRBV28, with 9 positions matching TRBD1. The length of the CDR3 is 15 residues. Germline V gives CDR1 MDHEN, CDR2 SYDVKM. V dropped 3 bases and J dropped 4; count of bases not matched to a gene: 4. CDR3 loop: CASSFSGTGNQPQHF. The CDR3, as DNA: TGTGCCAGCAGTTTTTCCGGGACAGGGAATCAGCCCCAGCATTTT.

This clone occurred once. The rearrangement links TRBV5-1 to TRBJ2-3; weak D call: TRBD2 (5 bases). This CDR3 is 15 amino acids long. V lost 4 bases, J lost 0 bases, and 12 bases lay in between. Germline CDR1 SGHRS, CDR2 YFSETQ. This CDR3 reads CASSPLAGSTDTQYF. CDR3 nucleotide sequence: TGCGCCAGCAGCCCACTGGCGGGTAGCACAGATACGCAGTATTTT. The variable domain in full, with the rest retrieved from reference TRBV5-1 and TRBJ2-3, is KAGVTQTPRYLIKTRGQQVTLSCSPISGHRSVSWYQQTPGQGLQFLFEYFSETQRNKGNFPGRFSGRQFSNSRSEMNVSTLELGDSALYLCASSPLAGSTDTQYFGPGTRLTVL.

The CDR3 loop is CASSLRAYEQYF. CDR3 bases: TGTGCCAGCAGTCTCAGGGCCTACGAGCAGTACTTC. J is TRBJ2-7 and V is TRBV28; D is perhaps TRBD1 (5 bases). This CDR3 has 12 amino acids. Germline values: CDR1 MDHEN, CDR2 SYDVKM. Between the trimmed V and J ends, which lost 5 bases and 2 bases, there was a span of 7 bases.

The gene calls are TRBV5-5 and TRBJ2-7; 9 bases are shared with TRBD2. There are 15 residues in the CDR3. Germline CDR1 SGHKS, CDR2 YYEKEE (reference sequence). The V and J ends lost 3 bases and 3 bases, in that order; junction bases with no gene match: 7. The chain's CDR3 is CASSWRAGGNYEQYF. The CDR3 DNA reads TGTGCCAGCAGCTGGAGAGCGGGAGGCAACTACGAGCAGTACTTC.

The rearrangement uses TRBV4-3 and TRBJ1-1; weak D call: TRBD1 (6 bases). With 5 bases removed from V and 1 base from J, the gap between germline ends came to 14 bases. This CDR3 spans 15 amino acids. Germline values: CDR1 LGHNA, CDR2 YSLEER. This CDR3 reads CASSVRGARNTEAFF. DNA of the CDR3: TGCGCCAGCAGCGTACGGGGGGCCCGGAACACTGAAGCTTTCTTT.

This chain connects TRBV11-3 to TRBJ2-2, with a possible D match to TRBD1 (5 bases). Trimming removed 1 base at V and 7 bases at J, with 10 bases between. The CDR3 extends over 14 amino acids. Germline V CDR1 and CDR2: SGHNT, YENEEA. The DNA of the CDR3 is TGTGCCAGCAGCTTAGCCTCAGGGCACGGGGAGCTGTTTTTT. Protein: CASSLASGHGELFF. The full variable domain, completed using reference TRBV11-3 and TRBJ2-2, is EAGVVQSPRYKIIEKKQPVAFWCNPISGHNTLYWYLQNLGQGPELLIRYENEEAVDDSQLPKDRFSAERLKGVDSTLKIQPAELGDSAVYLCASSLASGHGELFFGEGSRLTVL.

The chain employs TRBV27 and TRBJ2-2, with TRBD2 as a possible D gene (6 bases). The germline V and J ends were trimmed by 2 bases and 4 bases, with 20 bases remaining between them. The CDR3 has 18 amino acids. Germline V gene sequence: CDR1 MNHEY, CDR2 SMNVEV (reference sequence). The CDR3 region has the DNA TGTGCCAGCAGTTTAACGTCGATTGGAGGGGTGGCCACCGGGGAGCTGTTTTTT. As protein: CASSLTSIGGVATGELFF.

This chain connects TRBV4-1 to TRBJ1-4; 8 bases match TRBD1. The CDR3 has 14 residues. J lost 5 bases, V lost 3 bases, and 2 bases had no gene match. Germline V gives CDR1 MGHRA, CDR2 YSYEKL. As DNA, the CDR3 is TGCGCCAGCAGCCATGACAGGGGAAATGAAAAACTGTTTTTT. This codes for CASSHDRGNEKLFF.

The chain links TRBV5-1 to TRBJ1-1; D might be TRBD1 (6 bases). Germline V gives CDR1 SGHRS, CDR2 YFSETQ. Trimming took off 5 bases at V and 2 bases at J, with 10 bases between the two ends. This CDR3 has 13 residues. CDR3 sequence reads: CASRGQPNTEAFF. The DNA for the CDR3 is TGCGCCAGCAGGGGACAACCTAACACTGAAGCTTTCTTT.

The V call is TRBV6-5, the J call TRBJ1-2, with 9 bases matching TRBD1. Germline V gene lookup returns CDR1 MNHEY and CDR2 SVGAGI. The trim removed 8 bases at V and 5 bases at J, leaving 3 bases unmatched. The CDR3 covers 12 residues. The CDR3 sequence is CASGTGFYGYTF. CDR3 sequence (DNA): TGTGCCAGCGGGACAGGGTTTTATGGCTACACCTTC.

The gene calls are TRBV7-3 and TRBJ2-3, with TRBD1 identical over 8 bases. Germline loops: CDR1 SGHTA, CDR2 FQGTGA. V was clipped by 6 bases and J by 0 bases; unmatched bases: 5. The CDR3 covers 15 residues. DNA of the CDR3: TGTGCCAGCAGTTACAGGGGGACAAGCACAGATACGCAGTATTTT. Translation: CASSYRGTSTDTQYF.

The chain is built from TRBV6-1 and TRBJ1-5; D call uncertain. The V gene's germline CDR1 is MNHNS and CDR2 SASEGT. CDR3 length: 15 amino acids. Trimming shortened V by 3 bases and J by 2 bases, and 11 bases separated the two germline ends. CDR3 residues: CASSDGEVGNQPQHF. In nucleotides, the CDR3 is TGTGCCAGCAGTGATGGGGAGGTGGGCAATCAGCCCCAGCATTTT.

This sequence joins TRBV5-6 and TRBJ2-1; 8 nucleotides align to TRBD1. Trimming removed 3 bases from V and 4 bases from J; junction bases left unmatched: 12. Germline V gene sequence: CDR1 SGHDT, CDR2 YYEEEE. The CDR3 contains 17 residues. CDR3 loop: CASSSRQGSDPYNEQFF. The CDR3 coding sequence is TGTGCCAGCAGCTCGAGACAGGGGTCTGATCCATACAATGAGCAGTTCTTC.

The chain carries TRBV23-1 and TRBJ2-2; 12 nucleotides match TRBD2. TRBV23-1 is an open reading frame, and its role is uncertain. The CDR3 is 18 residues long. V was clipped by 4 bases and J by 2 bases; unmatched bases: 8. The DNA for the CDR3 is TGCGCCAGCAGTCTTAGACTAGCGGGAGCAAAAAACACCGGGGAGCTGTTTTTT. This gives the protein CASSLRLAGAKNTGELFF.

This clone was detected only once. This CDR3 is CAWSRHRGRSYGYTF. CDR3 DNA sequence: TGTGCCTGGAGTCGGCACAGGGGGCGATCCTATGGCTACACCTTC. The rearrangement uses TRBV30 and TRBJ1-2; 9 bases match TRBD1. J was trimmed by 4 bases and V by 2 bases; bases with no gene match: 8. CDR3 length: 15 amino acids. Germline-derived CDR1 and CDR2 are GTSNPN and SVGIG (reference sequence).

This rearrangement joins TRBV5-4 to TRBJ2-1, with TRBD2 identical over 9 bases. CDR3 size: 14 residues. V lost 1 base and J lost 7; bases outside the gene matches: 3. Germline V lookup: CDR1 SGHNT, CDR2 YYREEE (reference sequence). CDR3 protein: CASSLSLAGNEQFF. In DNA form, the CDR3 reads TGTGCCAGCAGCTTGAGTCTAGCGGGGAATGAGCAGTTCTTC. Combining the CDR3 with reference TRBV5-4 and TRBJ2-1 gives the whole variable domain ETGVTQSPTHLIKTRGQQVTLRCSSQSGHNTVSWYQQALGQGPQFIFQYYREEENGRGNFPPRFSGLQFPNYSSELNVNALELDDSALYLCASSLSLAGNEQFFGPGTRLTVL.

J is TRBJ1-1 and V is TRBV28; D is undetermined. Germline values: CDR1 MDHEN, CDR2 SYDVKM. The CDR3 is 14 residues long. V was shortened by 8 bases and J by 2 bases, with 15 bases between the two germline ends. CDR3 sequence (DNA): TGTGCCAGCTCAGATCACCGGGGAAACACTGAAGCTTTCTTT. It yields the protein CASSDHRGNTEAFF.

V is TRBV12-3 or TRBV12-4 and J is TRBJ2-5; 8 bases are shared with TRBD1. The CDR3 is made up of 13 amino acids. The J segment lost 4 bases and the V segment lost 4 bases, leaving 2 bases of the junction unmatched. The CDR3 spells CASSWTGLETQYF. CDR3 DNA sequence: TGTGCCAGCAGTTGGACAGGGTTAGAGACCCAGTACTTC.

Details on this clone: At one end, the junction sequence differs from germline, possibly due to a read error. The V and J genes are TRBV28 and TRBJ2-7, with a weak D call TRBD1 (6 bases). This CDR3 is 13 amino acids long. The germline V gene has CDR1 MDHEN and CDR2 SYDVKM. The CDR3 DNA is TGTGCCAGCAGTTTAAAGCCCCTTACAGGGCTGGACTTC. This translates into CASSLKPLTGLDF.

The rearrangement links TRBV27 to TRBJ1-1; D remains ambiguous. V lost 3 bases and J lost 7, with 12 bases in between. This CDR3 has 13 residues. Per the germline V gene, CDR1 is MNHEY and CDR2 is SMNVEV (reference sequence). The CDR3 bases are TGTGCCAGCAGTTTCCTCGGGGAGGGTGAAGCTTTCTTT. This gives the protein CASSFLGEGEAFF.

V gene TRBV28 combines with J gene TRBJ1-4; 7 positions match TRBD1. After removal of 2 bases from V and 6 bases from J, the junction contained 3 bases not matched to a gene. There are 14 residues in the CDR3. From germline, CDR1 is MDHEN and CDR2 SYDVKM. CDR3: CASSLAGTDEKLFF. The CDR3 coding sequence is TGTGCCAGCAGTTTAGCAGGGACAGATGAAAAACTGTTTTTT.

The CDR3 is CASSLRGLLASGNTIYF. The CDR3 bases are TGTGCCAGCAGCCTCAGGGGGCTGCTAGCATCCGGAAACACCATATATTTT. The chain recombines TRBV28 with TRBJ1-3, with 8 bases identical to TRBD1. After removal of 6 bases from V and 4 bases from J, the junction contained 14 bases not matched to a gene. The length of the CDR3 is 17 residues. Looked up from germline, CDR1 is MDHEN and CDR2 is SYDVKM.

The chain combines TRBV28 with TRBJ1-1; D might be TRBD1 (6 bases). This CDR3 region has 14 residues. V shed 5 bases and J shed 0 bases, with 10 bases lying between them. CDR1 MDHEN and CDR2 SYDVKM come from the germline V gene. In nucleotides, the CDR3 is TGTGCCAGCAGTCTCGGGACAATGAACACTGAAGCTTTCTTT. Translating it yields CASSLGTMNTEAFF.